This T cell receptor (beta chain) was identified in a study of shared clonotypes between healthy human individuals. Study findings and constraints: The study found lower generation probabilities in non-shared clonotypes than in those shared by all four donors. In having few donors, the study represented limited genetic and exposure-history diversity.

Germline loops: CDR1 SEHNR, CDR2 FQNEAQ (reference sequence). This CDR3 has 12 amino acids. The germline V and J ends were trimmed by 5 bases and 9 bases, with 11 bases remaining between them. Naive CD8 cells, CD45RO-negative and positively selected for CCR7, excluded terminally differentiated effector memory CD45RA+ cells. As regards this clone: The target antigen is unknown.

Deep-level running was used for the assay. It was about 180 ng DNA, tens of thousands of T cell genomes, that sorted-subset replicate PCRs used. The table came from immunoSEQ multiplex PCR; TCRdb's copy has only in-frame clones and leaves some out. Of roughly 890,000 clones in the sample, nearly 95% were seen once. This sequence was found in a man between 25 and 39 years old in good health. Material: naive CD8+ T cells sorted from blood. The chain combines TRBV7-9 with TRBJ2-1, with D possibly matching TRBD2 (7 bases). The CDR3 nucleotides read TGTGCCAGCAGCCTGGCGGGGGCTGAGCAGTTCTTC. Protein product: CASSLAGAEQFF.